What follows is one T cell receptor beta chain and its context. Antigen unknown. This sample stems from a study of cytomegalovirus exposure and HLA in healthy donors. On the study more broadly: Around 78 million unique TCRs, all from HLA-typed donors, were included in an early release of the data. General study points: In a later analysis, common viral pathogens appeared linked to several of the most significant clusters. Most TCR sequences were uncommon, yet certain public TCRs appeared in many donors.

Primers: 60 Vbeta forward and 13 Jbeta reverse. Using immunoSEQ multiplex PCR, the repertoire was profiled, and TCRdb retains in-frame clones only, with some absent. Here the sample spans 200,000 or so clones, about four fifths being singletons. Sequencing used PBMCs. The receptor was derived from a woman in her 30s in good health and CMV-seropositive.

This CDR3 reads CASSEAWGDTEAFF. In DNA, the CDR3 is TGTGCCAGCAGTGAAGCGTGGGGAGACACTGAAGCTTTCTTT. The chain is built from TRBV6-1 and TRBJ1-1; no definite D call. Germline V gene lookup returns CDR1 MNHNS and CDR2 SASEGT. This CDR3 has 14 amino acids. The germline V and J ends were trimmed by 0 bases and 3 bases, with 8 bases remaining between them.